This is a list of T cell receptor beta chains from one sample in a study of human thymus T cells. Generated by immunoSEQ multiplex PCR, the TCRdb table keeps only in-frame clones and is missing some. The repertoire holds 120,000 or so clones, around 94% seen once, with 0.024% in the top ten. Sequencing used thymus tissue. The receptors originated from a boy under three years old with a congenital heart defect but otherwise immunologically healthy. CDR3s include the opening cysteine and the closing phenylalanine or tryptophan. D genes are given only for firm matches. Not every row has a clone size; where given, it reads once, few, many or a size class.

size	V	D	J	CDR3	DNA
NA	TRBV4-3	TRBD1	TRBJ2-7	CASSQGLDRGPYEQYF	TGCGCCAGCAGCCAAGGGCTGGACAGGGGTCCCTACGAGCAGTACTTC
NA	TRBV18	TRBD2	TRBJ2-1	CASSPPGGDEQFF	TGTGCCAGCTCACCACCTGGGGGGGATGAGCAGTTCTTC
NA	TRBV27	NA	TRBJ2-6	CASSLGLSGANVLTF	TGTGCCAGCAGTTTGGGGCTCTCTGGGGCCAACGTCCTGACTTTC
once	TRBV7-9	NA	TRBJ1-2	CASSFNFGVHGYTF	TGTGCCAGCAGCTTCAATTTCGGGGTCCATGGCTACACCTTC
NA	TRBV4-2	TRBD2	TRBJ2-7	CASGYSGAYEQYF	TGTGCCAGCGGTTATAGCGGGGCCTACGAGCAGTACTTC
NA	TRBV27	NA	TRBJ2-3	CASSSGLFRETDTQYF	TGTGCCAGCAGTTCGGGACTTTTCAGGGAAACAGATACGCAGTATTTT
NA	TRBV6-6	NA	TRBJ2-7	CASTGLYEQYF	TGTGCCAGCACTGGTCTTTACGAGCAGTACTTC
NA	TRBV4-1	TRBD1	TRBJ2-3	CASSRQGSGTDTQYF	TGCGCCAGCAGCCGACAGGGGAGCGGGACAGATACGCAGTATTTT
few	TRBV5-4	TRBD1	TRBJ2-5	CASSLALGTGQETQYF	TGTGCCAGCAGCTTGGCCCTCGGGACAGGGCAAGAGACCCAGTACTTC
NA	TRBV7-6	TRBD2	TRBJ2-5	CASSLRTSGASQEYF	TGTGCCAGCAGCTTAAGGACTAGCGGGGCCTCACAGGAGTACTTC
NA	TRBV28	NA	TRBJ1-4	CASRSPGQTENATNEKLFF	TGTGCCAGCAGATCCCCCGGACAGACAGAGAATGCAACTAATGAAAAACTGTTTTTT
NA	TRBV4-3	TRBD1	TRBJ2-5	CASSQLKGQGKETQYF	TGCGCCAGCAGCCAACTAAAGGGACAGGGGAAAGAGACCCAGTACTTC
NA	TRBV6-1	NA	TRBJ1-1	CASSRQNTEAFF	TGTGCCAGCAGCAGGCAGAACACTGAAGCTTTCTTT
NA	TRBV7-9	NA	TRBJ1-1	CASRIPDDKLMNTEAFF	TGTGCCAGCAGGATTCCGGACGATAAGCTTATGAACACTGAAGCTTTCTTT
NA	TRBV7-9	NA	TRBJ1-2	CALQPNYGYTF	TGTGCCTTACAACCTAACTATGGCTACACCTTC
NA	TRBV27	TRBD1	TRBJ2-7	CASSFFPDRDGYEQYF	TGTGCCAGCAGTTTCTTTCCCGACAGGGACGGCTACGAGCAGTACTTC
NA	TRBV7-2	TRBD2	TRBJ2-4	CASSPRGGSLNIQYF	TGTGCCAGCAGCCCTCGGGGGGGGTCGCTAAACATTCAGTACTTC
NA	TRBV6-1	TRBD1	TRBJ1-1	CASRDRGRTEAFF	TGTGCCAGCAGGGACAGGGGGCGGACTGAAGCTTTCTTT
NA	TRBV30	TRBD1	TRBJ2-1	CAWRSHRGAYNEQFF	TGTGCCTGGAGGTCCCACAGGGGGGCCTACAATGAGCAGTTCTTC
NA	TRBV6-6	NA	TRBJ2-1	CASRQNGPRTNEQFF	TGTGCCAGCAGGCAAAACGGACCCCGCACCAATGAGCAGTTCTTC
NA	TRBV15	NA	TRBJ2-5	CATSREAEGPWEIQETQYF	TGTGCCACCAGCAGAGAGGCAGAAGGGCCCTGGGAGATTCAAGAGACCCAGTACTTC
once	TRBV7-8	NA	TRBJ1-6	CASSLGEGDLYNSPLHF	TGTGCCAGCAGCTTAGGGGAAGGCGACCTCTATAATTCACCCCTCCACTTT